What follows is one T cell receptor beta chain and its context. The antigen is unknown. Germline is not matched at one junction end, which may reflect a read error. The CDR3 length is 16 residues. This sample's RNA came from whole unsorted tissue. Distant lung tissue was collected more than 3 cm away from the tumor edge. This sample is part of a study of tumor and adjacent non-tumor tissue in lung cancer. For the study at large: Some 4.2 million productive TCRbeta reads were obtained per sample on average. Points from the study as a whole: Compared with tumor, normal lung showed significantly lower TCR diversity.

TCRbeta libraries were built with three rounds of nested PCR, modified from ARM-PCR. MiXCR, applied by TCRdb to the multiplex PCR reads, yields one record per CDR3 protein. The sample carries some 95,000 distinct CDR3 sequences, about 80% recorded once. This receptor was obtained from a man aged 55-75 years with small cell lung cancer. Sequencing input: distant non-tumor lung tissue. The rearrangement joins TRBV12-3 or TRBV12-4 to TRBJ1-3, with D unresolved. The CDR3 coding sequence is TGTGCCAGCAGTTTATCTCTCGGTTATTCTGGAAACACAATATATTTT. Protein product: CASSLSLGYSGNTIYF.